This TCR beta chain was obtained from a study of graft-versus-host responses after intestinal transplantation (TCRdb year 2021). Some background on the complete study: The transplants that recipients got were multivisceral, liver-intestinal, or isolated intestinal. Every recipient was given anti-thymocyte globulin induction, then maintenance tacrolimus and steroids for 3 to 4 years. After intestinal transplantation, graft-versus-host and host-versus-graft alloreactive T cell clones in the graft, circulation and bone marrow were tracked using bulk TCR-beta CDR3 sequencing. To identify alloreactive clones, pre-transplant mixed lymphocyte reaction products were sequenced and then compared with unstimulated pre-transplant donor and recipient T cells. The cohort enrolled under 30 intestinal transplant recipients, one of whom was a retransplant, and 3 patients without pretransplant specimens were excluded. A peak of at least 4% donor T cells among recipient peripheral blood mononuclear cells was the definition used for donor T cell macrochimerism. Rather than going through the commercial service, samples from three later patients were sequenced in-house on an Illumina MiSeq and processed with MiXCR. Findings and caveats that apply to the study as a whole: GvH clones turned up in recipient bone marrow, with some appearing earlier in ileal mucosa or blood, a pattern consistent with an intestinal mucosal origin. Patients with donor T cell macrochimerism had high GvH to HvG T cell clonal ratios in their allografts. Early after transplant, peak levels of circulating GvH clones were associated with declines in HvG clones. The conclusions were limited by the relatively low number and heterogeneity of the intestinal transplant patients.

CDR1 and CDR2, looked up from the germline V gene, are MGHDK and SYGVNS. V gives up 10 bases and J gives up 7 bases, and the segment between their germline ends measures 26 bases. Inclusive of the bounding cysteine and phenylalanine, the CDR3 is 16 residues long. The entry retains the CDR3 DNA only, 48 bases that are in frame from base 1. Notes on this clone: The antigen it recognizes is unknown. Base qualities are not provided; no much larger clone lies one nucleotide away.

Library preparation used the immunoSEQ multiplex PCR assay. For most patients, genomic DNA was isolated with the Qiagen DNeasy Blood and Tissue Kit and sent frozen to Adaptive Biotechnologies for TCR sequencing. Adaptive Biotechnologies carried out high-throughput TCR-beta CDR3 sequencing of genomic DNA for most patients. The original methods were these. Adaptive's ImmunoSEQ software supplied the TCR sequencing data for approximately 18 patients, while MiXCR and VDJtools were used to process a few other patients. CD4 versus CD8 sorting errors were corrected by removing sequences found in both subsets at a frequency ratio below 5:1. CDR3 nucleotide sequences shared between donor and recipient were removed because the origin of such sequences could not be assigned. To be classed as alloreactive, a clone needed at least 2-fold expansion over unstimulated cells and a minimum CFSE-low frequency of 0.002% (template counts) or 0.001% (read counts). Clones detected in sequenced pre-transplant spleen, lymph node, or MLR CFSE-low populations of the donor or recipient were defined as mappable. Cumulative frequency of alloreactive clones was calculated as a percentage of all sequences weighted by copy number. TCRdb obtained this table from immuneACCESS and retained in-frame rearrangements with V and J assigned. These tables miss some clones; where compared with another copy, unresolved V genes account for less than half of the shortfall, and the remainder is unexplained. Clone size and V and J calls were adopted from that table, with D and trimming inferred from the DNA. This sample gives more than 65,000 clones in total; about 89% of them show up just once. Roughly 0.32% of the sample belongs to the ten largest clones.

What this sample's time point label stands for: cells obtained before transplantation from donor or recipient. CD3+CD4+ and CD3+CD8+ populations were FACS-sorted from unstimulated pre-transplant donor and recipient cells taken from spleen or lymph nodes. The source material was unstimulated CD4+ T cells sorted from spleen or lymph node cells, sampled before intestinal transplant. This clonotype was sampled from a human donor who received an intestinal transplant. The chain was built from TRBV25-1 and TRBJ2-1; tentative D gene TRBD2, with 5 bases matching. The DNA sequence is TGTGCCACCTCCGAGGTCGGAGGAGCCCCCGGTAATGAGCAGTTCTTC. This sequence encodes CATSEVGGAPGNEQFF.